This TCR beta chain was identified in a study of T cell responses to AZD1222 COVID-19 vaccine. The CDR3 extends over 12 amino acids. The V end lost 3 bases, the J end lost 8 bases, and 10 bases lay between the germline ends. Study results and caveats: Just a handful of AZD1222 recipients were seropositive at baseline. Most donors were white British and more were female, and clonal diversity was possibly underestimated.

The repertoire was sequenced with immunoSEQ multiplex PCR; TCRdb's copy has only in-frame clones and lacks some. The table lists some 80,000 clones, 70% to 90% of them singletons. A note on this clone: Its antigen is unidentified.

The chain uses TRBV12-3 or TRBV12-4 and TRBJ1-2; a weak D match, TRBD1 (5 bases). The origin of this receptor is an adult who received the MenACWY meningococcal vaccine as a control. This specimen consisted of peripheral blood, obtained 28 days after the second dose of the MenACWY control vaccine. The CDR3 region has the DNA TGTGCCAGCAGTTTCTCAGGGTCCGGCTACACCTTC. This sequence encodes CASSFSGSGYTF.